This T cell receptor (beta chain) was identified during a study of human T cells and chemical hapten exposure. Overall study context: From small differences in pooled library volume came most of the variation in per-sample TCR yields. Study-level findings and limits: PT1 expanded TCR numbers rose with patch test score.

The table lists this clonotype with many counts. The target antigen is unknown. Each CDR3 protein is one row after TCRdb ran MiXCR on the RACE reads. This table holds around 300,000 distinct CDR3 sequences, 4.5% to 5.5% found once. The ends were cut back, 0 bases at V and 3 bases at J, with 6 bases in the middle. The CDR3 sequence is 14 residues long. Germline V gene data show CDR1 as SGHRS and CDR2 as YFSETQ. Time point denoted: pre-sensitization, week 0. Indicated treatment: therapeutic diphenylcyclopropenone sensitization with weekly scalp DPC. The sample was whole blood, taken in connection with sensitization to the hapten diphenylcyclopropenone (DPC). The chain carries TRBV5-1 and TRBJ2-2; no clear D gene. The clonotype was recovered from a woman under 30 with alopecia areata. Some clones in this sample may be carry-over from other donors' samples. The CDR3 sequence is CASSLEVHTGELFF. The CDR3 nucleotides are TGCGCCAGCAGCTTGGAAGTTCACACCGGGGAGCTGTTTTTT.